Only a few counts were recorded for the clone carrying this T cell receptor (beta chain). No antigen is known for it. TCR beta cDNA libraries had unique molecular identifiers. Each sample of roughly 0.85 to 11 million input T cells yielded roughly 500,000 cDNA molecules, so each molecule approximated one T cell. In TCRdb, the PCR reads were re-called with MiXCR into one record per CDR3 protein. The sample carries over 300,000 distinct CDR3 sequences, less than 40% recorded once. This entry is derived from a study of post-analysis software for immune sequencing data. Across the study: Disease courses included relapsing-remitting, secondary progressive and progressive-relapsing multiple sclerosis. General observations from the study: Samples sharing a preparation batch grouped tightly together when assessed by F measure. About five TRBV segments occurring more often in patients than controls included TRBV5-6, TRBV5-1 and TRBV20-1. Normalized Chao1 diversity in multiple sclerosis patients fell significantly below that of controls.

Germline CDR1 is DFQATT and CDR2 is SNEGSKA (reference sequence). The V gene lost 0 bases and the J gene lost 2 bases, with 11 bases spanning the gap. This CDR3 spans 14 amino acids. This rearrangement joins TRBV20-1 to TRBJ2-7; TRBD1 or TRBD2 may be the D gene (5 bases each). The receptor comes from a girl under 18 with multiple sclerosis. Sequencing input: blood. The CDR3 loop reads CSARDRQGAYEQYF. CDR3 in DNA: TGCAGTGCTAGAGATCGGCAGGGAGCCTACGAGCAGTACTTC.